This T cell receptor beta chain was obtained from a study of PD-1 blockade in classical Hodgkin lymphoma. Remarks on this clone: The antigen remains undetermined.

The data were produced by immunoSEQ multiplex PCR, yet TCRdb's version contains in-frame clones alone and is incomplete. The sample has some 64,000 clones; roughly nine tenths are singletons. Each patient experienced a relapse that followed autologous stem cell transplantation, and brentuximab vedotin exposure varied. Study-level points and caveats: Complete responders showed a baseline diversity that resembled the diversity of newly diagnosed patients.

Material: peripheral blood mononuclear cells (PBMCs), obtained at baseline. This TCR derives from a human donor with classical Hodgkin lymphoma.

Here the CDR3 reads CASSLARDSESTGELFF. Here the CDR3 DNA reads TGTGCCAGCAGCTTAGCGCGGGACAGTGAGAGCACCGGGGAGCTGTTTTTT. V and J are TRBV7-9 and TRBJ2-2, with D tentatively TRBD1 (7 bases). Germline V gene sequence: CDR1 SEHNR, CDR2 FQNEAQ (reference sequence). Trimming shortened V by 0 bases and J by 4 bases, and 15 bases separated the two germline ends. The CDR3 consists of 17 residues.